Sequencing of this T cell receptor beta chain was carried out in a study of T cells after yellow fever vaccination. V gave up 4 bases and J gave up 3 bases; unmatched junction bases: 8. This CDR3 has 15 amino acids. The germline CDR1 and CDR2 sequences are DFQATT and SNEGSKA (reference sequence). Study-wide results and caveats: Primary-vaccination clones mostly resurfaced post-booster (more than 95% CD4, roughly 87% CD8). A small proportion of clonotypes was detected in both the CD4 and CD8 compartments.

Synthesis of TCR cDNA relied on 5'RACE template switching, which attached a universal primer site and UMIs. One entry per CDR3 protein, called by TCRdb with MiXCR from the 5' RACE reads. Of under 300,000 distinct CDR3 sequences in the sample, about 7% were seen once. This clonotype was recorded at least ten times. Its antigen is currently unknown. The genes are TRBV20-1 and TRBJ2-1; 8 bases map to TRBD2. The source is a man aged 30 to 39 who received the YFV17D yellow fever vaccine. The specimen comprised CD4+ T cells sorted from PBMCs, sampled on the day of the yellow fever booster vaccination. CDR3 sequence: CSAIQTGTSYNEQFF. CDR3 nucleotide sequence: TGCAGTGCTATCCAAACCGGGACTAGCTACAATGAGCAGTTCTTC.